A single sample is the source of the 5 T cell receptor beta chains below, sequenced in a study of T-cell reconstitution after alpha-beta-depleted transplantation in children. Preparation of the TCRbeta library involved a method that used unique molecular identifiers. TCRdb redid the calling of the PCR reads with MiXCR, one entry per CDR3 protein. This table has approximately 500,000 distinct CDR3 sequences, 10% appearing once. Sequences were derived from PBMCs, sampled before TCRalphabeta/CD19-depleted stem cell transplant. The receptors were gathered from a child between 2 and 9 years old with inherited bone marrow failure, due to receive a stem cell transplant.

As regards this clonotype: The CDR3 does not close with the conserved phenylalanine or tryptophan, likely indicating a read error. This chain joins TRBV28 and TRBJ2-1; TRBD1 matches 12 bases. V lost 8 bases, J lost 7 bases, and 9 bases stayed unmatched. In germline, CDR1 is MDHEN, CDR2 SYDVKM. This CDR3 is built from 15 residues. This CDR3 is CASGVRDRGRNEQFV. The DNA for the CDR3 is TGTGCCAGCGGAGTTAGGGACAGGGGGCGAAATGAGCAGTTCGTC.

This clonotype was seen a few times. The genes are TRBV5-1 and TRBJ2-2; D is possibly TRBD1 (5 bases). Germline lookup yields CDR1 SGHRS and CDR2 YFSETQ. V dropped 1 base and J dropped 4 bases, with 14 bases sitting between them. The CDR3 spans 16 residues. Here the CDR3 reads CASSLSQGIGTGELFF. DNA for the CDR3: TGCGCCAGCAGCTTGTCCCAGGGAATAGGCACCGGGGAGCTGTTTTTT.

This clonotype has at least ten counts. The V gene is TRBV18, the J gene TRBJ1-1, with D maybe TRBD1 (5 bases). The CDR3 has 12 amino acids. The V end lost 5 bases, the J end lost 3 bases, and 7 bases lay between the germline ends. CDR1 is KGHSH and CDR2 is LQKENI in the germline V gene. The CDR3 sequence is CASSRGDTEAFF. CDR3 in DNA: TGTGCCAGCTCAAGAGGGGACACTGAAGCTTTCTTT. The whole variable domain, remainder taken from reference TRBV18 and TRBJ1-1, is NAGVMQNPRHLVRRRGQEARLRCSPMKGHSHVYWYRQLPEEGLKFMVYLQKENIIDESGMPKERFSAEFPKEGPSILRIQQVVRGDSAAYFCASSRGDTEAFFGQGTRLTVV.

The genes are TRBV7-9 and TRBJ2-7, with 7 bases matching TRBD1. Trimming removed 3 bases from V and 0 bases from J; junction bases left unmatched: 5. This CDR3 has 15 residues. Germline V gives CDR1 SEHNR, CDR2 FQNEAQ (reference sequence). CDR3 in DNA: TGTGCCAGCAGCTTTGGACAGGTCCACTCCTACGAGCAGTACTTC. This codes for CASSFGQVHSYEQYF.

The table lists this clonotype with many counts. V is TRBV29-1 and J is TRBJ2-7, with D possibly being TRBD1 or TRBD2 (5 bases each). The CDR3 contains 12 residues. Germline loops: CDR1 SQVTM, CDR2 ANQGSEA. The V end lost 6 bases, the J end lost 6 bases, and 15 bases lay between the germline ends. CDR3: CSVTGAGREQYF. DNA for the CDR3: TGCAGCGTCACCGGGGCCGGACGCGAGCAGTACTTC.